This entry lists 15 T cell receptor beta chains sequenced from one sample in a study of blood T cell repertoires in COVID-19. Clones were read by immunoSEQ multiplex PCR, and TCRdb kept only the in-frame ones, dropping some. The sample consists of fewer than 650,000 clones, 85% to 90% of them appearing once. Sample: peripheral blood. Every receptor here comes from a woman in her forties or fifties with COVID-19, enrolled during active disease.

This chain uses TRBV13 with TRBJ2-1; 8 nucleotides line up with TRBD2. This CDR3 spans 18 amino acids. After removal of 5 bases from V and 0 bases from J, the junction contained 12 bases not matched to a gene. Germline CDR1 is PRHDT and CDR2 is FYEKMQ (reference sequence). In DNA form, the CDR3 reads TGTGCCAGCAGCGGGCCCAACAGCGGGGGAAGCTCCTACAATGAGCAGTTCTTC. It is translated as CASSGPNSGGSSYNEQFF.

The chain couples TRBV19 to TRBJ1-6; tentative D call: TRBD1 (5 bases). The CDR3 runs to 13 residues. Germline values: CDR1 LNHDA, CDR2 SQIVND (reference sequence). V dropped 7 bases and J dropped 13 bases, with 17 bases sitting between them. The CDR3 loop reads CASNTGPSRPLHF. The CDR3 DNA reads TGTGCCAGTAATACAGGACCGAGTAGGCCCCTCCACTTT. The variable domain in full, completed from reference TRBV19 and TRBJ1-6, reads DGGITQSPKYLFRKEGQNVTLSCEQNLNHDAMYWYRQDPGQGLRLIYYSQIVNDFQKGDIAEGYSVSREKKESFPLTVTSAQKNPTAFYLCASNTGPSRPLHFGNGTRLTVT.

The chain has TRBV12-3 or TRBV12-4 and TRBJ1-5; TRBD1 matches 9 bases. After removal of 6 bases from V and 7 bases from J, the junction contained 4 bases not matched to a gene. This CDR3 is 13 amino acids long. This CDR3 reads CASRWTGAQPQHF. The CDR3 DNA is TGTGCCAGCAGATGGACAGGGGCACAGCCCCAGCATTTT.

This sequence joins TRBV6-1 and TRBJ2-3; 11 nucleotides align to TRBD2. The CDR3 loop spans 16 amino acids. Germline V gene data show CDR1 as MNHNS and CDR2 as SASEGT. With V trimmed by 4 bases and J by 0 bases, 3 bases remained unmatched. The chain's CDR3 is CASSVLAGASTDTQYF. Written as DNA, the CDR3 is TGTGCCAGCAGTGTACTAGCGGGGGCTAGCACAGATACGCAGTATTTT.

The genes are TRBV27 and TRBJ1-2, with 10 bases identical to TRBD1. The germline V gene encodes CDR1 MNHEY and CDR2 SMNVEV (reference sequence). J gave up 6 bases and V 5 bases, and 6 bases lay outside the gene matches. The CDR3 loop spans 14 amino acids. Here the CDR3 DNA reads TGTGCCAGCAGTCTGGACAGGGGGGTAAATGGCTACACCTTC. Amino acid sequence: CASSLDRGVNGYTF.

CDR3 DNA: TGTGCCAGCAGTGACCAACTAGGACTCGGTGAGCAGTTCTTC. This codes for CASSDQLGLGEQFF. This chain connects TRBV6-4 to TRBJ2-1, with a weak D call TRBD2 (5 bases). The CDR3 has 14 residues. V shed 2 bases and J shed 9 bases, with 14 bases lying between them. Germline values: CDR1 MRHNA, CDR2 SNTAGT.

The rearrangement uses TRBV6-6 and TRBJ2-3, with 9 bases aligning to TRBD2. Per germline, CDR1 MNHNY and CDR2 SVGAGI (reference sequence). The CDR3 is made up of 16 amino acids. The V segment lost 2 bases and the J segment 4 bases; nucleotides outside the gene matches: 7. The CDR3 spells CASSYGGGGGSDTQYF. Written as DNA, the CDR3 is TGTGCCAGCAGTTACGGCGGGGGGGGAGGGTCAGATACGCAGTATTTT.

The rearrangement links TRBV5-1 to TRBJ2-7, with 9 bases matching TRBD1. CDR1 SGHRS and CDR2 YFSETQ come from the germline V gene. The CDR3 loop spans 14 amino acids. J gave up 0 bases and V 4 bases, and 2 bases lay outside the gene matches. The CDR3 loop is CASSTDRGSYEQYF. The CDR3, as DNA: TGCGCCAGCAGCACGGACAGGGGCTCCTACGAGCAGTACTTC.

Worth noting for this clone: The same CDR3 can be traced to other DNA sequences in this sample. The genes are TRBV10-2 and TRBJ2-1, with 12 bases lining up with TRBD2. The ends lost 7 bases at V and 7 bases at J; junction bases unmatched: 2. CDR3 size: 13 residues. Per the germline V gene, CDR1 is WSHSY and CDR2 is SAAADI. The CDR3 sequence is CASNLAGGNEQFF. The CDR3 region has the DNA TGCGCCAGCAATCTAGCGGGGGGGAATGAGCAGTTCTTC.

The chain combines TRBV5-4 with TRBJ2-7, with 7 bases lining up with TRBD1. Germline-derived CDR1 and CDR2 are SGHNT and YYREEE (reference sequence). The CDR3 covers 13 residues. With 3 bases clipped from V and 5 bases from J, the junction kept 5 bases outside the gene matches. The CDR3 is CASSYDRDHEQYF. The CDR3 DNA reads as TGTGCCAGCAGCTACGACAGGGACCACGAGCAGTACTTC.

This chain joins TRBV3-1 (or the pseudogene TRBV3-2) and TRBJ1-5, with D unclear. The CDR3 has 13 residues. V was pared by 1 base and J by 7 bases, with 8 bases between. Germline loops: CDR1 LGHDT, CDR2 YNNKEL (reference sequence). The CDR3 protein is CASSQGRWQPQHF. The CDR3 nucleotides read TGTGCCAGCAGCCAAGGGCGGTGGCAGCCCCAGCATTTT.

The rearrangement links TRBV5-1 to TRBJ1-5; D gene uncertain. The germline gives CDR1 SGHRS, CDR2 YFSETQ. V lost 8 bases to trimming and J lost 2 bases, with 8 bases between them. This CDR3 contains 12 residues. Here the CDR3 DNA reads TGCGCCAGTCCGGTAGGCAATCAGCCCCAGCATTTT. Translation gives CASPVGNQPQHF.

With regard to this clone: The junction departs from the called germline gene at one end, perhaps through a read error. V usage is TRBV20-1 and J usage is TRBJ2-5, with D uncertain. The CDR3 has 10 amino acids. Germline CDR1 reads DFQATT; CDR2 reads SNEGSKA (reference sequence). The chain's CDR3 is CSASFPLSDF. The CDR3 region has the DNA TGCAGTGCTTCCTTCCCCCTCTCGGACTTC.

The CDR3 coding sequence is TGCGCCAGCAGCTTCGGGAGGGTCGATGAGCAGTTCTTC. This sequence encodes CASSFGRVDEQFF. V gene TRBV5-1 combines with J gene TRBJ2-1; 8 nucleotides line up with TRBD2. Germline V gene sequence: CDR1 SGHRS, CDR2 YFSETQ. V gave up 2 bases and J gave up 8 bases; unmatched junction bases: 3. The CDR3 loop spans 13 amino acids.

The rearrangement joins TRBV5-1 to TRBJ1-6; weak D call: TRBD1 (5 bases). Trimming pared 0 bases from V and 10 bases from J, leaving 14 bases between. The germline V gene has CDR1 SGHRS and CDR2 YFSETQ. The CDR3 loop spans 15 amino acids. The CDR3 DNA is TGCGCCAGCAGCTTGGGTCAGGCCCCAGGGTCACCCCTCCACTTT. Protein: CASSLGQAPGSPLHF. Full variable domain (remainder filled in from reference TRBV5-1 and TRBJ1-6): KAGVTQTPRYLIKTRGQQVTLSCSPISGHRSVSWYQQTPGQGLQFLFEYFSETQRNKGNFPGRFSGRQFSNSRSEMNVSTLELGDSALYLCASSLGQAPGSPLHFGNGTRLTVT.